This T cell receptor (beta chain) stems from a study of OX40 agonist ivuxolimab in advanced cancers. The sampling schedule covered blood at baseline, cycle 4 day 1, and cycle 7 day 1. The CDR3 runs 14 residues. The germline V gene has CDR1 SGHDN and CDR2 FVKESK. The germline V and J ends were trimmed by 0 bases and 5 bases, with 10 bases remaining between them. The table came from immunoSEQ multiplex PCR; TCRdb's copy has only in-frame clones and leaves some out. In the table there are approximately 69,000 clones, 65% to 80% of which are singletons. The J gene is TRBJ2-5, the V gene TRBV14; no reliable D call. The source material was CD4+ or CD8+ T cells sorted from blood, sampled in a trial of the OX40 agonist ivuxolimab. This TCR was sampled from an adult with an advanced solid tumor such as melanoma, head and neck, liver or kidney cancer. In DNA form, the CDR3 reads TGTGCCAGCAGCCAAGATGCGACGGTGGAGACCCAGTACTTC. This gives the protein CASSQDATVETQYF.